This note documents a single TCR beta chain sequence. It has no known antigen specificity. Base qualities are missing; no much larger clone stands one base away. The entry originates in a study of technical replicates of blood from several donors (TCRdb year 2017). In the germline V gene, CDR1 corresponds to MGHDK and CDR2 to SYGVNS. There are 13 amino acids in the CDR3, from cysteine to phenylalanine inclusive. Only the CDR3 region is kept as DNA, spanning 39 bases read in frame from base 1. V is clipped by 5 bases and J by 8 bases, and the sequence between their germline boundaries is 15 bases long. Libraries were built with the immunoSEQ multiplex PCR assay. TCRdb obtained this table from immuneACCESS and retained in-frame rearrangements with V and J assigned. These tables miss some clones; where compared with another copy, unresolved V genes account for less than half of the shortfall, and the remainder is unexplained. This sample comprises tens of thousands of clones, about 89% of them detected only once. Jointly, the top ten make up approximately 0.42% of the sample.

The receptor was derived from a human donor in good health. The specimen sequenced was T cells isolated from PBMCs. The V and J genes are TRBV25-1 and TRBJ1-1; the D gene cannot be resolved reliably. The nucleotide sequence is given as TGTGCCAGCAGTAGGGCCTACGGGAAAGAAGCTTTCTTT. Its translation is CASSRAYGKEAFF.